What follows are 14 T cell receptor beta chains derived from one specimen sequenced in a study of T cells expressing NK-cell markers. TCRdb reprocessed the 5' RACE reads and reports one entry per CDR3 protein, with no DNA. This sample contains more than 90,000 distinct CDR3 sequences. The specimen was blood T cells: a sorted CD56 or NKG2C T cell subset, CD4+ or CD8+ T cells, or bulk PBMC T cells (not recorded which). The receptors were gathered from a woman between 18 and 75 years old in good health.

CDR3 region: CASRTGRVQTQYF. This chain joins TRBV12-3 or TRBV12-4 and TRBJ2-5; TCRdb's D call of TRBD1 is untestable without DNA. The CDR3 has 13 amino acids.

The rearrangement links TRBV2 to TRBJ1-4. The CDR3 loop spans 14 amino acids. Germline CDR1 and CDR2: SNHLY and FYNNEI. This CDR3 is CASSERATNEKLFF.

The J gene is TRBJ2-7, the V gene TRBV7-9; TCRdb's D gene call, TRBD1, goes unchecked for lack of DNA. CDR1 and CDR2 (germline): SEHNR, FQNEAQ (reference sequence). The CDR3 covers 14 residues. Here the CDR3 reads CASSPYDRAYEQYF.

The genes are TRBV28 and TRBJ2-5; the TRBD2 assignment by TCRdb is unverifiable without DNA. The CDR3 spans 14 residues. Looked up from germline, CDR1 is MDHEN and CDR2 is SYDVKM. The CDR3 loop is CASSLRSEVETQYF.

V is TRBV4-3 and J is TRBJ2-1; no DNA is available, so the TRBD1 call from TCRdb remains unchecked. Germline lookup yields CDR1 LGHNA and CDR2 YSLEER. The CDR3 has 16 amino acids. This CDR3 is CASSRYLGQGADEQFF.

The chain recombines TRBV23-1 with TRBJ2-5; TCRdb proposes TRBD2, but this gene call is untestable without DNA. TRBV23-1 is an ORF, with its function uncertain. CDR3 length equals 17 residues. CDR3 sequence: CASSQSVRVGLGETQYF.

V is TRBV6-1 and J is TRBJ2-3. Germline CDR1 reads MNHNS; CDR2 reads SASEGT. The CDR3 consists of 14 residues. The CDR3: CASSKTETADTQYF.

This sequence joins TRBV12-3 or TRBV12-4 and TRBJ2-1; TCRdb picks TRBD1, but there is no DNA to check that call. This CDR3 contains 15 residues. The CDR3 reads CASSLPGGPNNEQFF.

J is TRBJ2-5 and V is TRBV12-3 or TRBV12-4; the TCRdb call, TRBD2, lacks DNA for checking. The CDR3 spans 16 residues. CDR3 amino acids: CASSSGTSGGPGTQYF.

The genes are TRBV12-3 or TRBV12-4 and TRBJ2-3. CDR3 size: 15 residues. CDR3 sequence reads: CASSYFDGIKDTQYF.

The V gene is TRBV11-2, the J gene TRBJ1-1; the TCRdb call, TRBD1, lacks DNA for checking. The CDR3 consists of 15 residues. Germline V gene data show CDR1 as SGHAT and CDR2 as FQNNGV. CDR3 region: CASRDRVPMNTEAFF.

This chain links TRBV7-6 with TRBJ2-1; TCRdb returns TRBD2, unconfirmable since there is no DNA. CDR3 length: 18 amino acids. Germline CDR1 and CDR2: SGHVS and FNYEAQ. CDR3 amino acids: CASSSGLAGPSSYNEQFF. The full variable domain, completed using reference TRBV7-6 and TRBJ2-1, is GAGVSQSPRYKVTKRGQDVALRCDPISGHVSLYWYRQALGQGPEFLTYFNYEAQQDKSGLPNDRFSAERPEGSISTLTIQRTEQRDSAMYRCASSSGLAGPSSYNEQFFGPGTRLTVL.

The chain joins TRBV3-1 to TRBJ2-1; TCRdb picks TRBD1, but there is no DNA to check that call. CDR1 is LGHDT and CDR2 is YNNKEL in the germline V gene (reference sequence). There are 15 residues in the CDR3. The CDR3 reads CASSQGGASHNEQFF.

The J gene is TRBJ1-5, the V gene TRBV11-2. Germline V gene data show CDR1 as SGHAT and CDR2 as FQNNGV. CDR3 length: 15 amino acids. The CDR3 loop is CASSLVPGGNQPQHF. Complete variable domain (other parts from reference TRBV11-2 and TRBJ1-5): EAGVAQSPRYKIIEKRQSVAFWCNPISGHATLYWYQQILGQGPKLLIQFQNNGVVDDSQLPKDRFSAERLKGVDSTLKIQPAKLEDSAVYLCASSLVPGGNQPQHFGDGTRLSIL.